Listed here are 24 T cell receptor beta chains from one sample, sequenced in a study of T cells in Graves' hyperthyroidism and ophthalmopathy. RNA transcripts yielded amplified TCR beta CDR3 regions. The study used the HTBI primer set for a first-round RT-PCR of the TCR CDR3. In TCRdb, the multiplex PCR reads were re-called with MiXCR into one record per CDR3 protein. The sample has fewer than 450,000 distinct CDR3 sequences; over 12% are singletons. The sample taken for sequencing was blood. The receptors were gathered from a man aged 50 or older with Graves' ophthalmopathy.

The genes are TRBV12-3 or TRBV12-4 and TRBJ2-7; 9 bases are shared with TRBD1. V trimming: 10 bases; J trimming: 6 bases; junction bases outside the gene matches: 10. This CDR3 is built from 13 residues. The CDR3 nucleotides are TGTGCCACCGACAGGGGGGAACTTGGCGAGCAGTACTTC. Residues: CATDRGELGEQYF.

This clonotype was counted only a few times. V and J are TRBV4-1 and TRBJ2-7; no clear D gene. Trimming left V 1 base short and J 1 base short, with 8 bases between. In germline, CDR1 is MGHRA, CDR2 YSYEKL. The CDR3 is 14 amino acids. CDR3 DNA sequence: TGCGCCAGCAGCCAAGGACAAAATTCCTACGAGCAGTACTTC. Its protein product is CASSQGQNSYEQYF.

This clonotype appeared a few times. This chain joins TRBV19 and TRBJ1-6; D unresolved. This CDR3 has 16 amino acids. Germline V lookup: CDR1 LNHDA, CDR2 SQIVND (reference sequence). V lost 9 bases and J 6 bases, leaving 21 bases between the germline ends. The CDR3 DNA follows: TGTGCCAGGCCCTCGTCCAGTTTGAGGGCTAATTCACCCCTCCACTTT. Translating gives CARPSSSLRANSPLHF. Filled out from reference TRBV19 and TRBJ1-6, the complete variable domain reads DGGITQSPKYLFRKEGQNVTLSCEQNLNHDAMYWYRQDPGQGLRLIYYSQIVNDFQKGDIAEGYSVSREKKESFPLTVTSAQKNPTAFYLCARPSSSLRANSPLHFGNGTRLTVT.

This clonotype was counted ten times or more. The rearrangement uses TRBV5-1 and TRBJ2-2, with a tentative D call TRBD1 (6 bases). The CDR3 runs to 15 residues. Germline lookup yields CDR1 SGHRS and CDR2 YFSETQ. V dropped 4 bases and J dropped 0 bases, with 10 bases sitting between them. CDR3 bases: TGCGCCAGCAGCCCCGACAGGACGAACACCGGGGAGCTGTTTTTT. Protein sequence: CASSPDRTNTGELFF.

On this clonotype: Just one base apart from a much larger clone, this may be a read error. The V call is TRBV9, the J call TRBJ2-7, with D possibly called TRBD1 or TRBD2 (7 bases each). This CDR3 is 15 amino acids long. The germline gives CDR1 SGDLS, CDR2 YYNGEE. The CDR3: CAGSVSAGGDYEQYF. DNA of the CDR3: TGTGCCGGCAGCGTAAGCGCAGGGGGGGACTACGAGCAGTACTTC.

The V gene is TRBV20-1, the J gene TRBJ1-1; 7 bases line up with TRBD1. The CDR3 is made up of 15 amino acids. Germline assignment: CDR1 DFQATT and CDR2 SNEGSKA (reference sequence). Trimming cost V 6 bases and J 1 base; bases outside gene matches: 11. The CDR3 sequence is CSASKGAPGNTEAFF. The CDR3 DNA reads TGCAGTGCCTCTAAGGGGGCTCCGGGGAACACTGAAGCTTTCTTT.

This chain connects TRBV19 to TRBJ1-1, with 8 bases lining up with TRBD1. After removal of 5 bases from V and 1 base from J, the junction contained 9 bases not matched to a gene. The CDR3 is made up of 16 amino acids. Germline V gene lookup returns CDR1 LNHDA and CDR2 SQIVND (reference sequence). The CDR3 DNA sequence: TGTGCCAGTAGTCCCCCGCCCGGGACAGGGAACACTGAAGCTTTCTTT. Translation gives CASSPPPGTGNTEAFF.

This clonotype has a count of ten or more. The chain joins TRBV5-1 to TRBJ2-7; TRBD1 matches at 9 bases. CDR3 length equals 16 residues. CDR1 and CDR2 (germline): SGHRS, YFSETQ. V gave up 0 bases and J gave up 4 bases; unmatched junction bases: 8. The CDR3 DNA is TGCGCCAGCAGCTTGGGTCCGGACAGGGGTATTTACGAGCAGTACTTC. The encoded protein is CASSLGPDRGIYEQYF.

J is TRBJ2-5 and V is TRBV9; D may match TRBD1 or TRBD2 (5 bases each). The CDR3 contains 14 residues. V shed 1 base and J shed 1 base, with 8 bases lying between them. Germline V lookup: CDR1 SGDLS, CDR2 YYNGEE. The chain's CDR3 is CASSVTGTQETQYF. Here the CDR3 DNA reads TGTGCCAGCAGCGTAACCGGGACCCAAGAGACCCAGTACTTC. The variable domain in full, completed from reference TRBV9 and TRBJ2-5, reads DSGVTQTPKHLITATGQRVTLRCSPRSGDLSVYWYQQSLDQGLQFLIQYYNGEERAKGNILERFSAQQFPDLHSELNLSSLELGDSALYFCASSVTGTQETQYFGPGTRLLVL.

This clonotype was picked up many times. This chain links TRBV2 with TRBJ2-3; D gene ambiguous. Between the trimmed V and J ends, which lost 5 bases and 3 bases, there was a span of 6 bases. The length of the CDR3 is 12 residues. The V gene's germline CDR1 is SNHLY and CDR2 FYNNEI. The CDR3 coding sequence is TGTGCCAGCAGTTCAGAGACAGATACGCAGTATTTT. Its translation is CASSSETDTQYF. Full variable domain (missing parts from reference TRBV2 and TRBJ2-3): EPEVTQTPSHQVTQMGQEVILRCVPISNHLYFYWYRQILGQKVEFLVSFYNNEISEKSEIFDDQFSVERPDGSNFTLKIRSTKLEDSAMYFCASSSETDTQYFGPGTRLTVL.

This clonotype was seen repeatedly, ten times or more. The V gene is TRBV30, the J gene TRBJ2-1; no clear D gene. This CDR3 is built from 16 residues. In germline, CDR1 is GTSNPN, CDR2 SVGIG (reference sequence). The V end was cut by 0 bases, the J end by 0 bases, with 12 bases between. CDR3 sequence (DNA): TGTGCCTGGAGTGTACCCGATCTACCCTCCTACAATGAGCAGTTCTTC. Protein: CAWSVPDLPSYNEQFF.

This clonotype was seen repeatedly, ten times or more. The chain carries TRBV28 and TRBJ1-1; tentative D call: TRBD1 (5 bases). Germline assignment: CDR1 MDHEN and CDR2 SYDVKM. The CDR3 runs 14 residues. V was shortened by 3 bases and J by 4 bases, with 12 bases between the two germline ends. In nucleotides, the CDR3 is TGTGCCAGCAGTTTTGTGGGTACAGGCACTGAAGCTTTCTTT. Protein: CASSFVGTGTEAFF.

This clonotype showed up many times. V usage is TRBV6-1 and J usage is TRBJ2-6, with D possibly TRBD1 on 6 matching bases. In germline, CDR1 is MNHNS, CDR2 SASEGT. The CDR3 length is 15 residues. V was clipped by 6 bases and J by 2 bases, with 11 bases between them. CDR3 region: CASRLDSTGANVLTF. As DNA, the CDR3 is TGTGCCAGCAGGCTGGACAGCACTGGGGCCAACGTCCTGACTTTC.

There are many counts of this clonotype. This chain joins TRBV20-1 and TRBJ2-5; D gene uncertain. Trimming cost V 3 bases and J 0 bases, with 14 bases left between them. The germline V gene has CDR1 DFQATT and CDR2 SNEGSKA (reference sequence). CDR3 length: 15 amino acids. The CDR3 loop is CSASVGLAHQETQYF. In DNA form, the CDR3 reads TGCAGTGCTAGCGTCGGCTTGGCACACCAAGAGACCCAGTACTTC.

This clonotype was observed at least ten times. The DNA for the CDR3 is TGTGCCAGCACAAATCCGGGACTAGCGGGAGTTAGCACAGATACGCAGTATTTT. As protein: CASTNPGLAGVSTDTQYF. J is TRBJ2-3 and V is TRBV2; 14 bases fit TRBD2. CDR1 is SNHLY, CDR2 FYNNEI, per germline. Trimming cost V 7 bases and J 0 bases; bases outside gene matches: 9. CDR3 length equals 18 residues.

The rearrangement links TRBV29-1 to TRBJ2-3, with 10 bases that match TRBD2. The ends lost 4 bases at V and 4 bases at J; junction bases unmatched: 5. Germline V gives CDR1 SQVTM, CDR2 ANQGSEA. The CDR3 loop spans 14 amino acids. As DNA, the CDR3 is TGCAGCGTTGTGATAGCGGGAGGCCCAGATACGCAGTATTTT. This sequence encodes CSVVIAGGPDTQYF.

This clonotype has a count of ten or more. The rearrangement uses TRBV11-2 and TRBJ2-7, with 8 bases matching TRBD2. The CDR3 is 15 amino acids. Germline values: CDR1 SGHAT, CDR2 FQNNGV. V lost 5 bases, J lost 6 bases, and 12 bases stayed unmatched. CDR3 coding DNA: TGTGCCAGCAGCCCCCGGCGGGAGGCCGCCCTCGAGCAGTACTTC. This gives the protein CASSPRREAALEQYF.

The J gene is TRBJ2-1, the V gene TRBV4-1, with D possibly TRBD2 on 6 matching bases. This CDR3 has 14 amino acids. CDR1 and CDR2 from the germline V gene are MGHRA and YSYEKL. V was clipped by 4 bases and J by 6 bases, with 13 bases between them. The CDR3 bases are TGCGCCAGCAGCCGATTGCTAGCGCCCAATGAGCAGTTCTTC. Protein sequence: CASSRLLAPNEQFF.

The chain employs TRBV6-2 or TRBV6-3 and TRBJ1-5, with no clear D. Per germline, CDR1 MNHEY and CDR2 SVGEGT. The CDR3 has 13 residues. V was cut by 0 bases and J by 7 bases, with 7 bases left in between. The CDR3 coding sequence is TGTGCCAGCAGTTACTCGAGAGAACAGCCCCAGCATTTT. Amino acids: CASSYSREQPQHF.

This clonotype was seen at least ten times. The chain has TRBV12-3 or TRBV12-4 and TRBJ2-1; perhaps TRBD2 as D (7 bases). This CDR3 is 16 amino acids long. With 8 bases removed from V and 6 bases from J, the gap between germline ends came to 23 bases. The CDR3 reads CASPQGGAGDPNEQFF. The CDR3 DNA reads TGTGCCAGCCCCCAAGGGGGGGCTGGGGATCCCAATGAGCAGTTCTTC.

A few counts support this clonotype. The genes are TRBV5-1 and TRBJ2-2; no firm D call. The ends were cut back, 1 base at V and 0 bases at J, with 7 bases in the middle. This CDR3 region has 15 residues. Germline lookup yields CDR1 SGHRS and CDR2 YFSETQ. The CDR3 spells CASSLHTTNTGELFF. CDR3 in DNA: TGCGCCAGCAGCTTGCATACCACGAACACCGGGGAGCTGTTTTTT.

This clonotype was seen a few times. The rearrangement joins TRBV7-9 to TRBJ2-1; D remains unclear. Germline lookup yields CDR1 SEHNR and CDR2 FQNEAQ (reference sequence). The CDR3 covers 14 residues. V dropped 1 base and J dropped 6 bases, with 10 bases sitting between them. CDR3 sequence (DNA): TGTGCCAGCAGCTTAGATCGACTTGGCAATGAGCAGTTCTTC. Protein: CASSLDRLGNEQFF.

This clonotype was picked up many times. This chain connects TRBV20-1 to TRBJ2-5, with 7 bases that match TRBD1. J gave up 2 bases and V 6 bases, and 0 bases lay outside the gene matches. Germline V gives CDR1 DFQATT, CDR2 SNEGSKA (reference sequence). The CDR3 totals 11 residues. The CDR3 spells CSADRQETQYF. In DNA, the CDR3 is TGCAGTGCGGACAGGCAAGAGACCCAGTACTTC.

The chain is built from TRBV6-1 and TRBJ2-1; TRBD2 matches at 12 bases. The CDR3 runs to 17 residues. The V gene end was trimmed by 7 bases and the J gene end by 3 bases; junction bases not matched to a gene: 10. Per the germline V gene, CDR1 is MNHNS and CDR2 is SASEGT. The CDR3 sequence: CASTNLAGGLGYNEQFF. The CDR3 nucleotides read TGTGCCAGCACTAACCTAGCGGGAGGGCTTGGCTACAATGAGCAGTTCTTC.